This passage covers 16 T cell receptor beta chains from one sample sequenced in a study of cytomegalovirus exposure and HLA in healthy donors. PCR primers comprised 60 Vbeta and 13 Jbeta primers. Assay used: immunoSEQ multiplex PCR; TCRdb lists only in-frame clones, some missing. The repertoire holds roughly 110,000 clones, with around 61% as singletons. Sequences were obtained from PBMCs. The receptors here all came from a woman aged 25 to 39 in good health and CMV-seronegative.

The V call is TRBV5-6, the J call TRBJ2-3, with TRBD2 matching 9 bases. V shed 0 bases and J 4 bases; nucleotides not matched to a gene: 0. Germline assignment: CDR1 SGHDT and CDR2 YYEEEE. The CDR3 runs 14 residues. The CDR3 sequence: CASSLGGRADTQYF. In DNA form, the CDR3 reads TGTGCCAGCAGCTTGGGCGGGAGGGCAGATACGCAGTATTTT.

The CDR3 sequence is CASSQLAGAYNEQFF. The CDR3 region has the DNA TGTGCCAGCAGTCAACTAGCGGGAGCCTACAATGAGCAGTTCTTC. The chain joins TRBV7-2 to TRBJ2-1, with 11 bases matching TRBD2. Germline V gene data show CDR1 as SGHTA and CDR2 as FQGNSA. Germline trimming cut 6 bases from V and 2 bases from J; bases unmatched to any gene: 3. The CDR3 contains 15 residues.

This chain links TRBV5-1 with TRBJ2-7; 9 nucleotides agree with TRBD2. The CDR3 runs 14 residues. V was clipped by 0 bases and J by 4 bases; unmatched bases: 2. CDR1 is SGHRS, CDR2 YFSETQ, per germline. The CDR3 DNA is TGCGCCAGCAGCTTGGAGCTAGCGGGATACGAGCAGTACTTC. Encoded protein: CASSLELAGYEQYF.

The chain recombines TRBV19 with TRBJ2-2; perhaps TRBD2 as D (5 bases). Germline values: CDR1 LNHDA, CDR2 SQIVND (reference sequence). The CDR3 loop spans 18 amino acids. With 9 bases removed from V and 2 bases from J, the gap between germline ends came to 25 bases. CDR3 sequence: CARSTVGVTEANTGELFF. CDR3 coding DNA: TGTGCCAGATCGACCGTCGGGGTCACGGAGGCTAACACCGGGGAGCTGTTTTTT.

V usage is TRBV30 and J usage is TRBJ2-2; 11 bases are shared with TRBD2. The CDR3 spans 15 residues. V gave up 5 bases and J gave up 6 bases; unmatched junction bases: 8. The germline V gene encodes CDR1 GTSNPN and CDR2 SVGIG (reference sequence). CDR3 bases: TGTGCCTGGGATACTAGCGGGAGCATCGCCGGGGAGCTGTTTTTT. Encoded protein: CAWDTSGSIAGELFF.

The chain is built from TRBV9 and TRBJ2-6, with 7 positions matching TRBD1. Germline CDR1 SGDLS, CDR2 YYNGEE. The CDR3 covers 17 residues. V was pared by 0 bases and J by 0 bases, with 3 bases of the junction left unmatched. The CDR3 sequence is CASSVGQGVSGANVLTF. CDR3 DNA sequence: TGTGCCAGCAGCGTAGGGCAGGGGGTCTCTGGGGCCAACGTCCTGACTTTC. Full variable domain (remainder filled in from reference TRBV9 and TRBJ2-6): DSGVTQTPKHLITATGQRVTLRCSPRSGDLSVYWYQQSLDQGLQFLIQYYNGEERAKGNILERFSAQQFPDLHSELNLSSLELGDSALYFCASSVGQGVSGANVLTFGAGSRLTVL.

This clone was seen only a few times. V gene TRBV28 combines with J gene TRBJ1-1; tentative D call: TRBD1 (5 bases). This CDR3 is 10 amino acids long. Trimming removed 6 bases from V and 10 bases from J, with 9 bases in between. The germline V gene has CDR1 MDHEN and CDR2 SYDVKM. The CDR3 bases are TGTGCCAGCAGCAGGGTGGCAGCTTTCTTT. Protein: CASSRVAAFF.

This clone has just one count. The chain uses TRBV13 and TRBJ2-7; D perhaps matches TRBD2 (6 bases). Trimming left V 4 bases short and J 6 bases short, with 19 bases between. Germline V gene data show CDR1 as PRHDT and CDR2 as FYEKMQ (reference sequence). This CDR3 is built from 15 residues. CDR3 in DNA: TGTGCCAGCAGCTCGGGAGCCGGGATTCCAGGCGAGCAGTACTTC. It translates to CASSSGAGIPGEQYF.

In its sample, this clone was seen a few times. This rearrangement joins TRBV6-5 to TRBJ2-7; 8 nucleotides line up with TRBD1. V lost 7 bases, J lost 3 bases, and 5 bases stayed unmatched. The CDR3 runs 13 residues. The germline V gene has CDR1 MNHEY and CDR2 SVGAGI. The CDR3 region is CASKQDRDYEQYF. CDR3 DNA: TGTGCCAGCAAACAGGACAGGGACTACGAGCAGTACTTC.

This rearrangement joins TRBV7-8 to TRBJ2-6, with TRBD2 as a possible D gene (6 bases). The CDR3 has 16 amino acids. Germline lookup yields CDR1 SGHVS and CDR2 FQNEAQ. V was clipped by 4 bases and J by 2 bases, with 12 bases between them. This CDR3 reads CASSSTSGAGANVLTF. DNA for the CDR3: TGTGCCAGCAGCTCCACGTCGGGGGCTGGGGCCAACGTCCTGACTTTC.

The rearrangement uses TRBV27 and TRBJ1-1; D uncertain. Per germline, CDR1 MNHEY and CDR2 SMNVEV (reference sequence). The CDR3 runs 15 residues. The ends were cut back, 10 bases at V and 1 base at J, with 19 bases in the middle. The CDR3 DNA reads TGTGCCACCCCATTTTCAAGAGGCGGGAACACTGAAGCTTTCTTT. Its translation: CATPFSRGGNTEAFF.

This rearrangement joins TRBV2 to TRBJ1-2; unclear D gene. The ends were cut back, 3 bases at V and 11 bases at J, with 19 bases in the middle. Germline CDR1 is SNHLY and CDR2 is FYNNEI. The CDR3 is 14 residues long. The CDR3 sequence: CASSEIRNHPIYTF. CDR3 DNA sequence: TGTGCCAGCAGTGAGATACGTAATCACCCTATTTACACCTTC. The whole variable domain, filled in from reference TRBV2 and TRBJ1-2, reads EPEVTQTPSHQVTQMGQEVILRCVPISNHLYFYWYRQILGQKVEFLVSFYNNEISEKSEIFDDQFSVERPDGSNFTLKIRSTKLEDSAMYFCASSEIRNHPIYTFGSGTRLTVV.

V is TRBV6-6 and J is TRBJ2-3; D is perhaps TRBD1 (5 bases). Trimming took 7 bases from V and 4 from J, leaving 15 bases between them. The germline CDR1 and CDR2 sequences are MNHNY and SVGAGI (reference sequence). The CDR3 is 14 amino acids. The CDR3 spells CASNTQRGPDTQYF. As DNA, the CDR3 is TGTGCCAGCAATACCCAAAGGGGCCCAGATACGCAGTATTTT.

A few counts support this clone. V and J are TRBV7-3 and TRBJ1-3; a possible D gene is TRBD1 (6 bases). The CDR3 contains 13 residues. Per the germline V gene, CDR1 is SGHTA and CDR2 is FQGTGA. Trimming stripped 5 bases from V and 4 bases from J, with 9 bases between. The CDR3 spells CASSEQGGNTIYF. The CDR3 DNA reads as TGTGCCAGCAGCGAACAGGGAGGAAACACCATATATTTT.

The J gene is TRBJ1-1, the V gene TRBV5-1, with TRBD1 matching over 7 bases. Per germline, CDR1 SGHRS and CDR2 YFSETQ. With V trimmed by 2 bases and J by 4 bases, 5 bases remained unmatched. The CDR3 is made up of 14 amino acids. CDR3 coding DNA: TGCGCCAGCAGCTTTGACAGGGCCGGCACTGAAGCTTTCTTT. Residues: CASSFDRAGTEAFF.

The rearrangement uses TRBV10-1 and TRBJ2-1, with 7 bases aligning to TRBD2. The germline gives CDR1 WNHNN, CDR2 SYGVQD (reference sequence). The length of the CDR3 is 15 residues. V trimming: 0 bases; J trimming: 4 bases; junction bases outside the gene matches: 3. The CDR3: CASSESRLAYNEQFF. CDR3 nucleotides: TGCGCCAGCAGTGAGTCGCGACTAGCTTACAATGAGCAGTTCTTC.